Shown below are 14 T cell receptor beta chains from a single sample sequenced in a study of identical twins (TCRdb year 2016). Library construction relied on 5' RACE. Reads for this sample came from an Illumina HiSeq 2000. The raw public data were reprocessed by TCRdb itself: fastp quality trimming at Q25, MiXCR clonotype calling, in-frame beta chains only. Identical CDR3 protein sequences are pooled into one entry, listed with their most common genes and DNA. The sample table lists about 920,000 distinct CDR3 sequences, roughly an eighth of them with a count of one. Together, the top ten hold 1.5% to 2% of the sample. These data were also reused for a study on yellow fever vaccine responses in identical twins.

The sample was PBMCs. The receptor source for this set is a woman under 30 in good health.

This clonotype was seen more than once but under ten times. The chain links TRBV3-1 to TRBJ2-3; a weak D match, TRBD2 (6 bases). There are 15 residues in the CDR3. From germline, CDR1 is LGHDT and CDR2 YNNKEL (reference sequence). The V and J ends lost 4 bases and 0 bases respectively, with 11 bases between them. The CDR3 loop reads CASSPYRGSTDTQYF. The CDR3 bases are TGTGCCAGCAGCCCTTACCGGGGGAGCACAGATACGCAGTATTTT.

The chain uses TRBV7-9 and TRBJ2-1, with 8 bases that match TRBD2. The CDR3 consists of 17 residues. Germline CDR1 is SEHNR and CDR2 is FQNEAQ (reference sequence). After removal of 0 bases from V and 0 bases from J, the junction contained 4 bases not matched to a gene. CDR3 in DNA: TGTGCCAGCAGCTTAGCACTAGCGGAGCTCTCCTACAATGAGCAGTTCTTC. It is translated as CASSLALAELSYNEQFF.

This chain connects TRBV24-1 to TRBJ1-1, with D possibly being TRBD1 (6 bases). CDR1 and CDR2 from the germline V gene are KGHDR and SFDVKD. The CDR3 loop spans 11 amino acids. V lost 12 bases and J lost 2, with 9 bases in between. CDR3 in DNA: TGTGCCCCGACAGGCAACACTGAAGCTTTCTTT. This codes for CAPTGNTEAFF.

A few counts support this clonotype. This chain links TRBV5-5 with TRBJ2-1, with D perhaps matching TRBD1 or TRBD2 (5 bases each). Trimming stripped 1 base from V and 0 bases from J, with 11 bases between. CDR1 and CDR2 from the germline V gene are SGHKS and YYEKEE (reference sequence). The CDR3 extends over 16 amino acids. The CDR3 is CASSLSVGPSYNEQFF. DNA of the CDR3: TGTGCCAGCAGCTTGTCGGTGGGACCCTCCTACAATGAGCAGTTCTTC.

This clonotype was counted a few times. The V call is TRBV12-3 or TRBV12-4, the J call TRBJ1-5, with D possibly TRBD1 on 6 matching bases. There are 15 residues in the CDR3. V dropped 2 bases and J dropped 5 bases, with 13 bases sitting between them. CDR3 sequence reads: CASSLFGAGDQPQHF. The CDR3, as DNA: TGTGCCAGCAGTTTATTTGGGGCAGGGGATCAGCCCCAGCATTTT.

This clonotype appeared many times. J is TRBJ2-7 and V is TRBV27, with D possibly called TRBD1 or TRBD2 (5 bases each). Germline loops: CDR1 MNHEY, CDR2 SMNVEV (reference sequence). Trimming removed 5 bases from V and 6 bases from J, with 14 bases in between. This CDR3 spans 13 amino acids. CDR3 region: CASSTGTRVEQYF. In DNA, the CDR3 is TGTGCCAGCAGTACCGGGACGAGGGTCGAGCAGTACTTC.

This clonotype was seen more than once but under ten times. The chain couples TRBV12-3 or TRBV12-4 to TRBJ2-7; D may be TRBD1 (5 bases). The CDR3 consists of 13 residues. V shed 8 bases and J shed 3 bases, with 14 bases lying between them. The CDR3 sequence: CASGAELNYEQYF. The CDR3 nucleotides read TGTGCCAGCGGGGCGGAGTTAAACTACGAGCAGTACTTC.

This clonotype was picked up a small number of times. The V call is TRBV10-3, the J call TRBJ1-2, with D possibly being TRBD1 (5 bases). This CDR3 is built from 12 residues. Germline V gives CDR1 ENHRY, CDR2 SYGVKD. The V gene lost 10 bases and the J gene lost 2 bases, with 11 bases spanning the gap. The CDR3, as DNA: TGTGCCAGACAGTTTTCAAACTATGGCTACACCTTC. Its translation: CARQFSNYGYTF.

The rearrangement uses TRBV9 and TRBJ2-1; 10 bases align to TRBD2. In germline, CDR1 is SGDLS, CDR2 YYNGEE. The V segment lost 4 bases and the J segment 4 bases; nucleotides outside the gene matches: 11. The CDR3 is 17 amino acids. In nucleotides, the CDR3 is TGTGCCAGCAGCCCCCGCCTACTAGCGGGGCTTTACAATGAGCAGTTCTTC. Its translation is CASSPRLLAGLYNEQFF.

The chain recombines TRBV18 with TRBJ2-5; weak D call: TRBD2 (6 bases). The length of the CDR3 is 11 residues. The V end lost 9 bases, the J end lost 3 bases, and 8 bases lay between the germline ends. The germline gives CDR1 KGHSH, CDR2 LQKENI. The CDR3 sequence is CASQREETQYF. DNA of the CDR3: TGTGCCAGTCAGCGGGAAGAGACCCAGTACTTC.

Comments on this clonotype: The germline gene is not matched at one end of the junction; a read error may be the cause. V usage is TRBV28 and J usage is TRBJ2-7, with unresolved D. The CDR3 extends over 12 amino acids. Germline V gene sequence: CDR1 MDHEN, CDR2 SYDVKM. The CDR3 nucleotides read TGTGCCAGCACCACTCCCTCCTACAAGCAGTACTTC. It is translated as CASTTPSYKQYF.

V gene TRBV4-1 combines with J gene TRBJ1-1; D possibly corresponds to TRBD1 (5 bases). Per germline, CDR1 MGHRA and CDR2 YSYEKL. This CDR3 is 15 amino acids long. The ends were cut back, 1 base at V and 1 base at J, with 10 bases in the middle. The CDR3: CASSQVYGANTEAFF. The CDR3 DNA follows: TGCGCCAGCAGCCAAGTTTATGGGGCGAACACTGAAGCTTTCTTT.

The rearrangement joins TRBV15 to TRBJ2-2; D gene uncertain. The CDR3 has 18 amino acids. Trimming pared 2 bases from V and 0 bases from J, leaving 16 bases between. Germline V gives CDR1 LNHNV, CDR2 YYDKDF (reference sequence). The CDR3 DNA is TGTGCCACCAGCAGAACATATCGTGAACGAACGAACACCGGGGAGCTGTTTTTT. Translating it yields CATSRTYRERTNTGELFF. Combining the CDR3 with reference TRBV15 and TRBJ2-2 gives the whole variable domain DAMVIQNPRYQVTQFGKPVTLSCSQTLNHNVMYWYQQKSSQAPKLLFHYYDKDFNNEADTPDNFQSRRPNTSFCFLDIRSPGLGDTAMYLCATSRTYRERTNTGELFFGEGSRLTVL.

This chain connects TRBV3-1 to TRBJ2-3; 9 bases agree with TRBD2. With 3 bases clipped from V and 2 bases from J, the junction kept 6 bases outside the gene matches. CDR3 length equals 16 residues. Germline CDR1 reads LGHDT; CDR2 reads YNNKEL (reference sequence). For the CDR3, the DNA is TGTGCCAGCAGCCATGGAACTAGCGGGCCCACAGATACGCAGTATTTT. It codes for CASSHGTSGPTDTQYF.